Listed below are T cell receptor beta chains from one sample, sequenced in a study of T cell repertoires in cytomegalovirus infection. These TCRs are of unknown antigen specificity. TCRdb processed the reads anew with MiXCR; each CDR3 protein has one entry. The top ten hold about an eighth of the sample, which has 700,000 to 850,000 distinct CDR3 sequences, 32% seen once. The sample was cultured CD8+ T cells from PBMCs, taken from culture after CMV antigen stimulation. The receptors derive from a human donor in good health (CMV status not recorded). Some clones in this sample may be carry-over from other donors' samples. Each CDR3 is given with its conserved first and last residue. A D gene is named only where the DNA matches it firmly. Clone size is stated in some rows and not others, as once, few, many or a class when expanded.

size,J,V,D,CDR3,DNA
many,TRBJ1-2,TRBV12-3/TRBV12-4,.,CASSTPNFFPYGYTF,TGTGCCAGCAGTACCCCGAACTTTTTTCCCTATGGCTACACCTTC
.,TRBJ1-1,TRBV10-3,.,CAISAVNTEAFF,TGTGCCATCAGTGCTGTGAACACTGAAGCTTTCTTT
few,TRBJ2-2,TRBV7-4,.,CATLSGELFF,TGTGCCACCCTAAGCGGGGAGCTGTTTTTT
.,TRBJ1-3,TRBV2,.,CAGRDAVGNTIYF,TGTGCCGGCAGGGACGCAGTAGGAAACACCATATATTTT
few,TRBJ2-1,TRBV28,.,CASSFVRGYEQFF,TGTGCCAGCAGTTTCGTCAGGGGCTATGAGCAGTTCTTC
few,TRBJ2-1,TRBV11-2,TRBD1,CASSLDISGQGESRRNEQFF,TGTGCCAGCAGCTTAGATATCTCGGGACAGGGCGAGAGTAGGCGCAATGAGCAGTTCTTC
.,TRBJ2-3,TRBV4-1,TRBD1,CASSQVPDRVADTQYF,TGCGCCAGCAGCCAAGTACCCGACAGGGTGGCAGATACGCAGTATTTT
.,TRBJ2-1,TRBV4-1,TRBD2,CASSQDMGLAGGWNEQFF,TGCGCCAGCAGCCAAGATATGGGCCTAGCGGGGGGGTGGAATGAGCAGTTCTTC
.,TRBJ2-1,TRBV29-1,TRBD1,CSVNRDRGGNEQFF,TGCAGCGTTAACCGGGACAGGGGGGGCAATGAGCAGTTCTTC
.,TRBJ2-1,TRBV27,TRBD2,CASSFSSGGHNEQFF,TGTGCCAGCAGTTTTTCTAGCGGGGGGCACAATGAGCAGTTCTTC
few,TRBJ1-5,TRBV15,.,CATSRDQRVNQPQHF,TGTGCCACCAGCAGAGATCAAAGGGTTAATCAGCCCCAGCATTTT
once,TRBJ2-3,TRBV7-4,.,CASQARFGRTDTQYF,TGTGCCAGCCAAGCTAGGTTTGGTCGCACAGATACGCAGTATTTT
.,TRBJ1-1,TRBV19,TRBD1,CASSIGDREAFF,TGTGCCAGTAGTATAGGGGACAGAGAAGCTTTCTTT
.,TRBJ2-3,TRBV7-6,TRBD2,CASSPRTSGGHTDTQYF,TGTGCCAGCAGCCCGCGGACTAGCGGGGGGCACACAGATACGCAGTATTTT
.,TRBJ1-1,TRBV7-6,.,CASSFQDGTEAFF,TGTGCCAGCAGCTTCCAGGACGGGACTGAAGCTTTCTTT
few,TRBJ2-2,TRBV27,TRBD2,CASSPLTSGGPGTGELFF,TGTGCCAGCAGCCCCCTAACTAGCGGGGGGCCGGGAACCGGGGAGCTGTTTTTT
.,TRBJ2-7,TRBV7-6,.,CASSLEGLGQGPYEQYF,TGTGCCAGCAGCTTAGAGGGGTTGGGCCAGGGGCCCTACGAGCAGTACTTC
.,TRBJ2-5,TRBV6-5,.,CASSYRFGQETQYF,TGTGCCAGCAGTTACCGCTTTGGACAGGAGACCCAGTACTTC
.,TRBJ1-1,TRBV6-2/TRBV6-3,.,CASSPKGKRTEAFF,TGTGCCAGCAGCCCCAAGGGGAAGAGGACTGAAGCTTTCTTT
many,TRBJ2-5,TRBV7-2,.,CASSLRSFAGAGETQYF,TGTGCCAGCAGCTTAAGGAGTTTCGCGGGGGCCGGGGAGACCCAGTACTTC
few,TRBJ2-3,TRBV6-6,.,CVTVSQVDTQYF,TGTGTAACGGTCTCACAGGTAGATACGCAGTATTTT
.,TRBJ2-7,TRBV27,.,CASSLSGLPYEQYF,TGTGCCAGCAGTTTATCGGGGCTCCCCTACGAGCAGTACTTC
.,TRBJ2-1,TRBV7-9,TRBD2,CASSSTTSERGNEQFF,TGTGCCAGCAGCTCCACGACTAGCGAGAGGGGCAATGAGCAGTTCTTC
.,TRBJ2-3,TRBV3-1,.,CASSQGGVMDTQYF,TGTGCCAGCAGCCAAGGGGGCGTGATGGATACGCAGTATTTT
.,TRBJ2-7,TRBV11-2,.,CASSLWGDYEQYF,TGTGCCAGCAGCTTATGGGGAGACTACGAGCAGTACTTC
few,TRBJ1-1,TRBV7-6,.,CASSLASGEIGGRKAFF,TGTGCCAGCAGCTTAGCGTCAGGGGAGATTGGAGGGAGAAAAGCTTTCTTT
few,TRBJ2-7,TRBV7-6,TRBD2,CASAPDVSGGYEQYF,TGTGCCAGCGCCCCAGATGTGAGCGGGGGGTACGAGCAGTACTTC
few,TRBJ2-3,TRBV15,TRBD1,CATSRGDRGRWGDTQYF,TGTGCCACCAGCAGAGGTGACAGGGGGCGCTGGGGTGATACGCAGTATTTT
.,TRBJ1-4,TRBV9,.,CASSAEGTNEKLFF,TGTGCCAGCAGTGCAGAGGGGACTAATGAAAAACTGTTTTTT
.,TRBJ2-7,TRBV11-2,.,CASSLNPMGYEQYF,TGTGCCAGCAGCTTAAACCCCATGGGGTACGAGCAGTACTTC
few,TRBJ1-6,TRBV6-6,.,CASSYSQSRGPARSLHF,TGTGCCAGCAGTTACTCACAGTCGCGGGGGCCGGCTCGATCCCTCCACTTT
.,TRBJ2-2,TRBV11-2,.,CASSLWEIDNTGELFF,TGTGCCAGCAGCTTATGGGAAATAGACAACACCGGGGAGCTGTTTTTT
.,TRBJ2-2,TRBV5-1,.,CASSLWGSTNTGELFF,TGCGCCAGCAGCTTGTGGGGCAGTACGAACACCGGGGAGCTGTTTTTT
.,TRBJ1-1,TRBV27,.,CASSPWIAGEAFF,TGTGCCAGCAGTCCCTGGATTGCTGGGGAAGCTTTCTTT
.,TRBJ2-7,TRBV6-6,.,CASSSPPGAGEQYF,TGTGCCAGCAGTTCCCCCCCGGGGGCAGGGGAGCAGTACTTC